Presented here are 30 T cell receptor beta chains from one specimen sequenced in a study of T-cell reconstitution after alpha-beta-depleted transplantation in children. Molecular barcoding with unique molecular identifiers was used for the TCRbeta library. TCRdb re-analysed the PCR reads in MiXCR, keeping a single row per CDR3 protein. The sample includes some 300,000 distinct CDR3 sequences, about a tenth seen only once; the top ten take approximately 7.6%. The sequencing used PBMCs, collected before TCRalphabeta/CD19-depleted stem cell transplant. These receptors were collected from a boy less than two years old with acute myeloid leukemia, due to receive a stem cell transplant.

This clonotype showed up many times. The chain couples TRBV15 to TRBJ2-5, with D tentatively TRBD1 or TRBD2 (5 bases each). V was clipped by 3 bases and J by 4 bases, with 12 bases between them. Germline CDR1 reads LNHNV; CDR2 reads YYDKDF (reference sequence). This CDR3 is 14 amino acids long. The CDR3 DNA reads as TGTGCCACCAGCAGTACCTCGAGGGGAGAGACCCAGTACTTC. It specifies CATSSTSRGETQYF.

In the case of this clonotype: Relative to the germline gene, one junction end is altered; a read error may explain this. This sequence joins TRBV7-9 and TRBJ1-6; TRBD1 matches 10 bases. Germline CDR1 and CDR2: SEHNR and FQNEAQ (reference sequence). The CDR3 loop spans 15 amino acids. CDR3: CSSSPDRGYNSPLHF. CDR3 DNA sequence: TGTTCCAGCAGCCCGGACAGGGGGTATAATTCACCCCTCCACTTT.

This clonotype was picked up many times. The chain employs TRBV29-1 and TRBJ2-3; D remains ambiguous. The CDR3 is 11 residues long. Germline V lookup: CDR1 SQVTM, CDR2 ANQGSEA. V was pared by 7 bases and J by 0 bases, with 5 bases between. CDR3 bases: TGCAGCGGCCGGAGCACAGATACGCAGTATTTT. This gives the protein CSGRSTDTQYF.

The sample holds many counts of this clonotype. The rearrangement uses TRBV21-1 and TRBJ1-1. TRBV21-1 is reported as a pseudogene. CDR3 length: 13 amino acids. DNA for the CDR3: TGTGCCAGCAGCAAAATCGGGGACACTGAAGCTTTCTTT. Its protein product is CASSKIGDTEAFF.

Notes on this clonotype: A single base separates this from a much larger clone, so it may be a read error. The V and J genes are TRBV25-1 and TRBJ1-1, with D unclear. From germline, CDR1 is MGHDK and CDR2 SYGVNS. The CDR3 consists of 12 residues. V shed 8 bases and J shed 4 bases, with 11 bases lying between them. CDR3 DNA: TGTGCCAGCTATGTTGCCGGCACTGAAGCTTTCTTT. This sequence encodes CASYVAGTEAFF.

The chain employs TRBV30 and TRBJ2-7; TRBD2 agrees at 12 bases. Germline CDR1 reads GTSNPN; CDR2 reads SVGIG (reference sequence). With 5 bases clipped from V and 4 bases from J, the junction kept 6 bases outside the gene matches. The CDR3 runs to 14 residues. CDR3 residues: CAWSPGLAGYEQYF. The CDR3 DNA is TGTGCCTGGTCGCCGGGACTAGCGGGTTACGAGCAGTACTTC. Together with reference TRBV30 and TRBJ2-7, the CDR3 gives the full variable domain: SQTIHQWPATLVQPVGSPLSLECTVEGTSNPNLYWYRQAAGRGLQLLFYSVGIGQISSEVPQNLSASRPQDRQFILSSKKLLLSDSGFYLCAWSPGLAGYEQYFGPGTRLTVT.

This clonotype was detected ten times or more. CDR3 sequence: CSAMDRVNSPLHF. CDR3 sequence (DNA): TGCAGTGCGATGGACAGGGTTAATTCACCCCTCCACTTT. V usage is TRBV20-1 and J usage is TRBJ1-6, with TRBD1 identical over 8 bases. V lost 6 bases to trimming and J lost 6 bases; unmatched junction nucleotides: 4. The germline V gene has CDR1 DFQATT and CDR2 SNEGSKA (reference sequence). The CDR3 runs to 13 residues.

This clonotype was picked up many times. The chain employs TRBV11-2 and TRBJ1-2, with no clear D. CDR1 SGHAT and CDR2 FQNNGV come from the germline V gene. The germline V and J ends were trimmed by 1 base and 5 bases, with 11 bases remaining between them. The CDR3 contains 14 residues. This CDR3 reads CASSLARVTYGYTF. The CDR3, as DNA: TGTGCCAGCAGCTTAGCTCGGGTGACGTATGGCTACACCTTC.

The sample holds a few counts of this clonotype. This rearrangement joins TRBV5-6 to TRBJ1-5, with D possibly matching TRBD1 (6 bases). V lost 4 bases and J 2 bases, leaving 13 bases between the germline ends. Germline V gene sequence: CDR1 SGHDT, CDR2 YYEEEE. This CDR3 has 15 amino acids. CDR3 in amino acids: CASSPRTAGNQPQHF. The CDR3 nucleotides are TGTGCCAGCAGCCCCCGGACAGCTGGCAATCAGCCCCAGCATTTT.

The chain combines TRBV11-2 with TRBJ2-7, with D unresolved. The CDR3 is made up of 16 amino acids. Per germline, CDR1 SGHAT and CDR2 FQNNGV. V shed 5 bases and J shed 4 bases, with 21 bases lying between them. The CDR3 loop is CASSITVVGFRYEQYF. The CDR3 DNA reads TGTGCCAGCAGCATAACCGTGGTTGGTTTCCGGTACGAGCAGTACTTC.

This clonotype was picked up many times. The chain links TRBV12-3 or TRBV12-4 to TRBJ2-1; D is perhaps TRBD1 (6 bases). Trimming removed 2 bases from V and 8 bases from J, with 13 bases in between. The CDR3 loop spans 14 amino acids. CDR3 in DNA: TGTGCCAGCAGTTTATCCCGGGACAATCATGAGCAGTTCTTC. Translation gives CASSLSRDNHEQFF.

This clonotype was seen ten or more times. This chain joins TRBV7-9 and TRBJ2-4, with TRBD2 matching over 7 bases. Germline V lookup: CDR1 SEHNR, CDR2 FQNEAQ (reference sequence). CDR3 size: 17 residues. With V trimmed by 5 bases and J by 0 bases, 10 bases remained unmatched. CDR3 sequence (DNA): TGTGCCAGCAGCACCTTCGGACTAGAGGGAGCCAAAAACATTCAGTACTTC. Translation gives CASSTFGLEGAKNIQYF.

This clonotype was seen repeatedly, ten times or more. This chain uses TRBV29-1 with TRBJ2-5, with TRBD2 identical over 8 bases. V gave up 4 bases and J gave up 2 bases; unmatched junction bases: 3. The V gene's germline CDR1 is SQVTM and CDR2 ANQGSEA. The CDR3 loop spans 13 amino acids. The CDR3 nucleotides are TGCAGCGTTGCGGGGGGGGGACAAGAGACCCAGTACTTC. Its protein product is CSVAGGGQETQYF. Supplemented by reference TRBV29-1 and TRBJ2-5, the full variable domain reads SAVISQKPSRDICQRGTSLTIQCQVDSQVTMMFWYRQQPGQSLTLIATANQGSEATYESGFVIDKFPISRPNLTFSTLTVSNMSPEDSSIYLCSVAGGGQETQYFGPGTRLLVL.

This clonotype came up a few times. The chain joins TRBV19 to TRBJ2-2, with D unresolved. This CDR3 is built from 15 residues. V gave up 7 bases and J gave up 2 bases, with 14 bases separating them. Germline V gives CDR1 LNHDA, CDR2 SQIVND (reference sequence). The DNA of the CDR3 is TGTGCCAGTATGCCCCTAACGGGCAACACCGGGGAGCTGTTTTTT. This translates into CASMPLTGNTGELFF.

This clonotype was detected many times. This chain connects TRBV15 to TRBJ2-4, with TRBD2 matching over 9 bases. Germline V gene sequence: CDR1 LNHNV, CDR2 YYDKDF (reference sequence). The V segment lost 1 base and the J segment 4 bases; nucleotides outside the gene matches: 2. The CDR3 has 15 amino acids. The DNA of the CDR3 is TGTGCCACCAGCAGAGGCGGGGGGGAAAAAAACATTCAGTACTTC. Its protein product is CATSRGGGEKNIQYF.

This clonotype was counted only a few times. The chain links TRBV6-2 or TRBV6-3 to TRBJ2-1; D remains ambiguous. CDR1 is MNHEY, CDR2 SVGEGT, per germline. Trimming removed 0 bases from V and 10 bases from J, with 7 bases in between. The CDR3 totals 12 residues. CDR3 sequence: CASSYSTGEQFF. CDR3 in DNA: TGTGCCAGCAGTTACTCGACCGGGGAGCAGTTCTTC.

The CDR3 bases are TGTGCCATCGGTGCGGACGAGCAGTACTTC. Its translation: CAIGADEQYF. The chain uses TRBV10-3 and TRBJ2-7, with D uncertain. Trimming took off 8 bases at V and 5 bases at J, with 7 bases between the two ends. The V gene's germline CDR1 is ENHRY and CDR2 SYGVKD. The CDR3 sequence is 10 residues long.

This clonotype was counted many times. The gene calls are TRBV7-9 and TRBJ2-1, with no clear D. CDR1 and CDR2 (germline): SEHNR, FQNEAQ (reference sequence). The CDR3 runs to 16 residues. V dropped 5 bases and J dropped 9 bases, with 23 bases sitting between them. In DNA, the CDR3 is TGTGCCAGCAGCCGACCATTTGGGGTATCGGTCGGTGAGCAGTTCTTC. Amino acid sequence: CASSRPFGVSVGEQFF.

In regard to this clonotype: A much larger clone lies a single base off, so this may be a read error. The chain has TRBV6-2 or TRBV6-3 and TRBJ2-5; D perhaps matches TRBD2 (6 bases). This CDR3 has 18 residues. Looked up from germline, CDR1 is MNHEY and CDR2 is SVGEGT. The CDR3 loop reads CASRYSGRPRESQETQYF. The CDR3, as DNA: TGTGCCAGCAGATACTCGGGCCGACCTCGGGAGTCCCAAGAGACCCAGTACTTC.

The sample holds many counts of this clonotype. This chain uses TRBV5-4 with TRBJ2-1; TRBD2 matches at 12 bases. The V gene's germline CDR1 is SGHNT and CDR2 YYREEE (reference sequence). The V and J ends lost 4 bases and 4 bases, in that order; junction bases with no gene match: 3. The CDR3 is 15 amino acids. CDR3 residues: CASSRTSGIYNEQFF. The DNA of the CDR3 is TGTGCCAGCAGCCGGACTAGCGGGATATACAATGAGCAGTTCTTC.

This clonotype was recorded at least ten times. The J gene is TRBJ2-1, the V gene TRBV5-1; the D call may be TRBD1 or TRBD2 (5 bases each). The CDR3 is made up of 17 amino acids. The germline CDR1 and CDR2 sequences are SGHRS and YFSETQ. Trimming removed 0 bases at V and 2 bases at J, with 15 bases between. The CDR3 DNA reads as TGCGCCAGCAGCTTGGCAATCCGGGACGGACCCTACAATGAGCAGTTCTTC. It encodes CASSLAIRDGPYNEQFF.

Remarks on this clonotype: This clone may be a read error of a much larger clone one base away. V usage is TRBV7-9 and J usage is TRBJ2-5; 7 positions agree with TRBD2. CDR1 is SEHNR, CDR2 FQNEAQ, per germline (reference sequence). The CDR3 spans 17 residues. Written as DNA, the CDR3 is TGTGCCAGCAGCTACGCTTCCCGGAGGGAGGGATCAGAGAACCAGTACTTC. Protein: CASSYASRREGSENQYF.

Many counts were recorded for this clonotype. The CDR3 is CASSKQNSNQPQHF. The CDR3 region has the DNA TGTGCCAGCAGCAAACAGAATAGCAATCAGCCCCAGCATTTT. The chain joins TRBV11-2 to TRBJ1-5; D not resolved. This CDR3 region has 14 residues. Germline V gene lookup returns CDR1 SGHAT and CDR2 FQNNGV. V lost 5 bases and J lost 0, with 8 bases in between.

Many counts were recorded for this clonotype. The V gene is TRBV6-2 or TRBV6-3, the J gene TRBJ1-1, with no clear D. V dropped 4 bases and J dropped 3 bases, with 12 bases sitting between them. Germline-derived CDR1 and CDR2 are MNHEY and SVGEGT. The CDR3 contains 14 residues. The CDR3 DNA follows: TGTGCCAGCAGTTTGGGCATAGGCGACACTGAAGCTTTCTTT. Its protein product is CASSLGIGDTEAFF.

This clonotype appeared many times. The chain combines TRBV7-2 with TRBJ2-2, with 7 positions matching TRBD2. The CDR3 extends over 16 amino acids. Germline values: CDR1 SGHTA, CDR2 FQGNSA. V dropped 5 bases and J dropped 4; count of bases not matched to a gene: 10. The CDR3 region is CASSARTRWGTGELFF. Written as DNA, the CDR3 is TGTGCCAGCAGCGCCCGGACTAGGTGGGGCACCGGGGAGCTGTTTTTT.

This clonotype occurred many times. The rearrangement joins TRBV29-1 to TRBJ1-2, with 8 bases matching TRBD1. V lost 4 bases to trimming and J lost 8 bases; unmatched junction nucleotides: 0. Germline V CDR1 and CDR2: SQVTM, ANQGSEA. This CDR3 spans 10 amino acids. This chain's CDR3 is CSVGDRGYTF. CDR3 nucleotide sequence: TGCAGCGTTGGGGACAGGGGCTACACCTTC. Filled out from reference TRBV29-1 and TRBJ1-2, the complete variable domain reads SAVISQKPSRDICQRGTSLTIQCQVDSQVTMMFWYRQQPGQSLTLIATANQGSEATYESGFVIDKFPISRPNLTFSTLTVSNMSPEDSSIYLCSVGDRGYTFGSGTRLTVV.

This clonotype occurred many times. The V call is TRBV5-1, the J call TRBJ1-1; D possibly corresponds to TRBD1 (5 bases). Deletions cut 0 bases from V and 0 bases from J, with 12 bases between. CDR3 length: 16 amino acids. The germline CDR1 and CDR2 sequences are SGHRS and YFSETQ. The CDR3 sequence is CASSLGQSYMNTEAFF. The CDR3 DNA follows: TGCGCCAGCAGCTTGGGACAGTCCTACATGAACACTGAAGCTTTCTTT.

This chain connects TRBV19 to TRBJ1-1; TRBD1 matches at 7 bases. The V and J ends lost 3 bases and 1 base, in that order; junction bases with no gene match: 5. This CDR3 contains 15 residues. The V gene's germline CDR1 is LNHDA and CDR2 SQIVND (reference sequence). CDR3 loop: CASSIPGQTNTEAFF. CDR3 in DNA: TGTGCCAGTAGTATTCCGGGACAGACGAACACTGAAGCTTTCTTT.

The table lists this clonotype with many counts. The chain is built from TRBV5-1 and TRBJ2-7; 7 bases are shared with TRBD1. Germline V gene sequence: CDR1 SGHRS, CDR2 YFSETQ. The CDR3 totals 14 residues. V lost 5 bases to trimming and J lost 5 bases; unmatched junction nucleotides: 10. In DNA, the CDR3 is TGCGCCAGCAGGTACCGAGACAGGGCCGACGAGCAGTACTTC. Protein product: CASRYRDRADEQYF.

At least ten counts were recorded for this clonotype. The rearrangement uses TRBV28 and TRBJ1-2; D is ambiguous. The V gene's germline CDR1 is MDHEN and CDR2 SYDVKM. The CDR3 spans 11 residues. Trimming removed 5 bases at V and 2 bases at J, with 3 bases between. The CDR3 is CASSNNYGYTF. The CDR3 DNA is TGTGCCAGCAGTAACAACTATGGCTACACCTTC.